The T cell receptor (beta chain) described here comes from a study of a mutant IDH1 vaccine in newly diagnosed glioma (dated by TCRdb to the early 2020s). About the full investigation: Patients received eight vaccinations in weeks 1, 3, 5, 7, 11, 15, 19 and 23, corresponding to visits V03 through V10. Vaccination was initiated 4-6 weeks after radiotherapy alone, or concurrently with temozolomide cycles in the chemotherapy-containing groups. Of the roughly 31 treated patients, around 62% were male and about 40% were female, and the mean age was approximately 40 years. Prior to enrollment, patients had been given standard therapy consisting of radiotherapy alone, temozolomide alone, or radiochemotherapy with temozolomide, with the combination given to most patients. Peripheral blood was drawn at six visits: V03 (baseline), V05, V07, V10, V12 and V13. For exploratory analyses, about 25 treated patients had longitudinal TCRB deep sequencing done wherever samples were available. Study-wide conclusions, independent of this receptor: The authors noted that analyses of patient blood samples could not be reproduced because of sample limitations. Selection of PBMC samples for TCRB deep sequencing was based on availability. Immune responses induced by the vaccine were seen in 93.3% of patients across multiple MHC alleles. Pseudoprogression appeared unrelated to alterations in the top peripheral T cell clonotypes detected by TCRB sequencing.

Libraries were built with the immunoSEQ multiplex PCR assay. Following the manufacturer's protocol, the hsTCRB Kit was used to amplify rearranged TCR beta chain sequences. Sequencing of TCRB libraries was carried out on an Illumina MiSeq. The original methods were these. The proprietary platform of the kit vendor was used for demultiplexing, trimming and gene mapping. Entries here come from immuneACCESS through TCRdb and include only in-frame sequences with V and J called. Some clones fail to appear in such tables; in the studies checked, an unresolved V gene covers under half of the shortfall, and the cause of the remainder is unknown. V and J calls and clone size are as listed in that table; D and trimming were resolved from the DNA. This sample gives almost 85,000 clones in total; roughly 85% of them show up just once. Of the sample, about 2.2% is held by the ten largest clones. In light of the paper, this sample's time point label describes: week 23, last vaccination. A 20-mer mutant IDH1 peptide at 300 micrograms in Montanide made up each vaccine dose, which was injected subcutaneously together with topical imiquimod. Donors had newly diagnosed WHO grade 3 or 4 IDH1-mutant astrocytomas with loss of nuclear ATRX. The samples were drawn from NOA16, a multicentre, single-arm, open-label phase I trial in Germany that tested a mutant IDH1 peptide vaccine in humans for the first time. The DNeasy Blood and Tissue Kit was used to extract genomic DNA from EDTA blood for TCRB sequencing.

Turning to this clone: Its antigen target is currently unknown. Base qualities are not recorded, but no much larger clone differs from it by a single base.

The V end loses 8 bases and the J end loses 5 bases, and a stretch of 15 bases separates them. CDR1 is given as ENHRY and CDR2 as SYGVKD, both from the germline V gene. Including the terminal cysteine and phenylalanine, the CDR3 comprises 13 residues. Only the CDR3 DNA stays, 39 bases, in frame from base 1. The receptor was isolated from a young man with glioma. Some clones in this sample may be carry-over from other donors' samples. Specimen: PBMCs, collected from a glioma patient whose treatment included an IDH1 peptide vaccine. The V and J segments used are TRBV10-3 and TRBJ2-5; perhaps TRBD1 is the D gene, with 5 bases matching. The DNA reads TGTGCCATCGGAATTGGCTGGGGCGAGACCCAGTACTTC. It translates to CAIGIGWGETQYF.